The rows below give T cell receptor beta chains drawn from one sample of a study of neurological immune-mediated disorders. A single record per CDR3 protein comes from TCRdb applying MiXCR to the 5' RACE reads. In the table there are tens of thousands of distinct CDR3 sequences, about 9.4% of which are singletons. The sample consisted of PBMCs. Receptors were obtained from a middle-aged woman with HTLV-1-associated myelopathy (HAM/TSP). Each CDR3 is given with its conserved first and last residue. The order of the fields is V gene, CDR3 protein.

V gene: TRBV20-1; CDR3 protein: CSARDETETYEQYF
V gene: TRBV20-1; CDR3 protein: CSARGGTGGTYEQYF
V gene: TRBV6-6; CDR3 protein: CASRSYGVKNIQYF
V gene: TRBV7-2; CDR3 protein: CASSYRTGTEAFF
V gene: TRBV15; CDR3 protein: CATSKFSGTRLQETQYF
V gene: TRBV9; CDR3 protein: CASSEKGAGNTIYF
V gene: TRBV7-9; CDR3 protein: CASTYRGSNTDTQYF
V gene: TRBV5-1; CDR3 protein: CASSPTAGNTDTQYF
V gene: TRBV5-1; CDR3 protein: CASSLVTAADTQYF
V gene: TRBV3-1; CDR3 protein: CASSQDSGYEQYF